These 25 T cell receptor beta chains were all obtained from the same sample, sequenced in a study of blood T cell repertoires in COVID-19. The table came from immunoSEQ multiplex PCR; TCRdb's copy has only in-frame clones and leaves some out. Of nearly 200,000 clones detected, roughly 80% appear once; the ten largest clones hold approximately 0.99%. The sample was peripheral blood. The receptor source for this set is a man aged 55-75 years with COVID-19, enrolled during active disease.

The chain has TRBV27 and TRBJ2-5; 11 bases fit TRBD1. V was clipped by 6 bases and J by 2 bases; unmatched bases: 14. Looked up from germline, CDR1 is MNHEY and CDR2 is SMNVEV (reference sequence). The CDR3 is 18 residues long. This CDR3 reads CASRTRTGGVGRQETQYF. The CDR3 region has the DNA TGTGCCAGCAGAACCCGGACAGGGGGCGTCGGCAGGCAAGAGACCCAGTACTTC.

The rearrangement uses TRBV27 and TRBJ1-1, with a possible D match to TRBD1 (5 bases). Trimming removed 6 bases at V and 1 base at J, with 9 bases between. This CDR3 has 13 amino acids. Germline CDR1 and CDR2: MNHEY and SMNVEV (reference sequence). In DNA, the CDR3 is TGTGCCAGCAGCCCCAGGGAGAACACTGAAGCTTTCTTT. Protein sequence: CASSPRENTEAFF.

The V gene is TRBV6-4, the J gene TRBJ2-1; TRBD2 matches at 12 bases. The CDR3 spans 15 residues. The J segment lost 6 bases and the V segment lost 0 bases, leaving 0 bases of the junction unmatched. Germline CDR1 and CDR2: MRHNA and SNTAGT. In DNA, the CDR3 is TGTGCCAGCAGTGACTCGACTAGCGGGAGCAATGAGCAGTTCTTC. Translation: CASSDSTSGSNEQFF.

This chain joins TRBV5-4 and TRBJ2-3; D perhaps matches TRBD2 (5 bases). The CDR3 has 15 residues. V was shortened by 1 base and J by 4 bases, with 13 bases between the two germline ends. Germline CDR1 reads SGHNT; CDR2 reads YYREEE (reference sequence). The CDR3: CASSLRGPQADTQYF. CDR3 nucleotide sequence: TGTGCCAGCAGCTTGAGAGGGCCCCAGGCAGATACGCAGTATTTT.

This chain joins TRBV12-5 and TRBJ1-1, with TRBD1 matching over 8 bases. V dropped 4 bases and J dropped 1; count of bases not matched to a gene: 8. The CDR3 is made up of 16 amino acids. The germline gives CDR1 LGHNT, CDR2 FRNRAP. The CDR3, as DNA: TGTGCTAGTGGTTCCTCCCCCGGGACAGGGAACACTGAAGCTTTCTTT. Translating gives CASGSSPGTGNTEAFF.

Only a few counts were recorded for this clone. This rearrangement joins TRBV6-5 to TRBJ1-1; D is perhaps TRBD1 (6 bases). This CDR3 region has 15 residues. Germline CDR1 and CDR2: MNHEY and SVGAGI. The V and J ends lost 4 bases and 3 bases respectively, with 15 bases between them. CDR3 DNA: TGTGCCAGCAGTTTTCGCGGGAGGGGGGACACTGAAGCTTTCTTT. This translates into CASSFRGRGDTEAFF.

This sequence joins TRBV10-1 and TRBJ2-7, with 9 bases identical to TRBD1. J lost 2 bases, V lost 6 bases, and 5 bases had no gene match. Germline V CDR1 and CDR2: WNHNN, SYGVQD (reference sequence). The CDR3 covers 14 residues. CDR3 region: CASSGGQGPYEQYF. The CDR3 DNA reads TGCGCCAGCAGCGGGGGACAGGGACCCTACGAGCAGTACTTC.

Written as DNA, the CDR3 is TGTGCCAGCAGCTCGCAGGGGGCGAACACTGAAGCTTTCTTT. Protein: CASSSQGANTEAFF. The chain recombines TRBV7-2 with TRBJ1-1; 8 bases agree with TRBD1. Germline V gives CDR1 SGHTA, CDR2 FQGNSA. This CDR3 is built from 14 residues. Trimming took 4 bases from V and 1 from J; bases not matched to a gene: 2.

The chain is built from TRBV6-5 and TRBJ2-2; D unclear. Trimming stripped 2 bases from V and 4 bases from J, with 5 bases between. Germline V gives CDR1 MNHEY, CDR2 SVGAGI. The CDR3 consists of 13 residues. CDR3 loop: CASSYRGTGELFF. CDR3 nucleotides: TGTGCCAGCAGTTACCGAGGCACCGGGGAGCTGTTTTTT.

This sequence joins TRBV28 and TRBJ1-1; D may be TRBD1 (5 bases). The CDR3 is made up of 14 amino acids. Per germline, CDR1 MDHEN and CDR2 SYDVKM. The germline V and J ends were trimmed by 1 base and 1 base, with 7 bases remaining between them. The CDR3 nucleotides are TGTGCCAGCAGTTTATACCAGGGGAACACTGAAGCTTTCTTT. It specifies CASSLYQGNTEAFF.

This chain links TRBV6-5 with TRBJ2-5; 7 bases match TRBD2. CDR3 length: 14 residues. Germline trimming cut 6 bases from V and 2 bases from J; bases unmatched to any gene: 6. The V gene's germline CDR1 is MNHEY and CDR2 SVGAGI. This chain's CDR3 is CASSFGGGQETQYF. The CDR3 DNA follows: TGTGCCAGCAGCTTCGGGGGAGGGCAAGAGACCCAGTACTTC.

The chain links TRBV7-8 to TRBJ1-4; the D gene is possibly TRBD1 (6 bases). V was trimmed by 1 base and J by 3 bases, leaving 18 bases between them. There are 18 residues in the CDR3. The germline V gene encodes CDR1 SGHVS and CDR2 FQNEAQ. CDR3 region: CASSLEGGVYRANEKLFF. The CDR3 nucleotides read TGTGCCAGCAGCTTAGAAGGGGGTGTGTATAGGGCTAATGAAAAACTGTTTTTT.

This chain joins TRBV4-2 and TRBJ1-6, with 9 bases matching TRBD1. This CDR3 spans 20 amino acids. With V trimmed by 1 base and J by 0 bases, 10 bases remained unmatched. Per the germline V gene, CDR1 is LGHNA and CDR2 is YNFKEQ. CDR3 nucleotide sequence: TGTGCCAGCAGCCAAGTCCCAGGGGACAGGGCAAGCTCCTATAATTCACCCCTCCACTTT. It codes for CASSQVPGDRASSYNSPLHF.

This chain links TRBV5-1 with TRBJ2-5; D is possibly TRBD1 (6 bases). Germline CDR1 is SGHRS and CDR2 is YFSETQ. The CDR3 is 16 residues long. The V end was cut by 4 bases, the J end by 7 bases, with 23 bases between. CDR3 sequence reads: CASSLGQHSPFTTQYF. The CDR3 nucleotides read TGCGCCAGCAGCCTAGGACAGCACAGCCCGTTTACGACCCAGTACTTC.

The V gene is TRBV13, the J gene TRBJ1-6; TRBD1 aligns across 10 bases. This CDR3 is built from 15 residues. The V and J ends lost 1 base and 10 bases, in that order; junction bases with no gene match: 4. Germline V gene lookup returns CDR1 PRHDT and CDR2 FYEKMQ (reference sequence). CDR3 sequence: CASSLAGTGESPLHF. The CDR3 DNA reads TGTGCCAGCAGCTTAGCCGGGACAGGGGAGTCACCCCTCCACTTT.

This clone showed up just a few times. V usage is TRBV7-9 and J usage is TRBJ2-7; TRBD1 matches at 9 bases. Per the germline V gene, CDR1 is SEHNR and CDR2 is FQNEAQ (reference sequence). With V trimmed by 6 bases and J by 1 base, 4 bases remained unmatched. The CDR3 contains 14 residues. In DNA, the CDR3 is TGTGCCAGCAGTACCGGGACAGGGTCCTACGAGCAGTACTTC. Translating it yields CASSTGTGSYEQYF. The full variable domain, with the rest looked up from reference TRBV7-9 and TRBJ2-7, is DTGVSQNPRHKITKRGQNVTFRCDPISEHNRLYWYRQTLGQGPEFLTYFQNEAQLEKSRLLSDRFSAERPKGSFSTLEIQRTEQGDSAMYLCASSTGTGSYEQYFGPGTRLTVT.

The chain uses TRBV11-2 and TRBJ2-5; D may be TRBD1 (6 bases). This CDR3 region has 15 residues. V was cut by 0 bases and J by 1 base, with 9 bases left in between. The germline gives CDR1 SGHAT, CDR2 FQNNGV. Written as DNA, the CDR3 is TGTGCCAGCAGCTTAGACAGGGGCCCCCAAGAGACCCAGTACTTC. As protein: CASSLDRGPQETQYF.

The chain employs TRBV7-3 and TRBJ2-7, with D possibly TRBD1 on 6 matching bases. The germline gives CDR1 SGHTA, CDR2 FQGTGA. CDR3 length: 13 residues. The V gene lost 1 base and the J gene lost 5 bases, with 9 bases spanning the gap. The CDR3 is CASSLRAGDEQYF. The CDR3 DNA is TGTGCCAGCAGCTTAAGGGCAGGGGACGAGCAGTACTTC.

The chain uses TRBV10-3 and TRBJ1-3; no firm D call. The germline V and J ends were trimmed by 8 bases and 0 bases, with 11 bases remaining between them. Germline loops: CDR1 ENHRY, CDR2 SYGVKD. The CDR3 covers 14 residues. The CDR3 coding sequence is TGTGCCATCCGCGGAGAAATCTCTGGAAACACCATATATTTT. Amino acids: CAIRGEISGNTIYF.

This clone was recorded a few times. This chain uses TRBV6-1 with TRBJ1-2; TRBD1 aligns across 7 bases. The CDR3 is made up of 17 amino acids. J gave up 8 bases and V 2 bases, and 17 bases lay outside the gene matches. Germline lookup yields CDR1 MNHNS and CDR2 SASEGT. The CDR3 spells CASSEPDRVIPLAGYTF. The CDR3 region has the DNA TGTGCCAGCAGTGAACCCGACAGGGTCATTCCCTTAGCGGGCTACACCTTC.

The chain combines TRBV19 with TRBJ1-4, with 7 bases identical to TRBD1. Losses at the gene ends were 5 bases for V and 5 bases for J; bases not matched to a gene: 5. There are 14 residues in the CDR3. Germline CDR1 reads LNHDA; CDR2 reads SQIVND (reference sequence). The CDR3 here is CASSPRGPNEKLFF. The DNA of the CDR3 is TGTGCCAGTAGTCCAAGGGGGCCAAATGAAAAACTGTTTTTT.

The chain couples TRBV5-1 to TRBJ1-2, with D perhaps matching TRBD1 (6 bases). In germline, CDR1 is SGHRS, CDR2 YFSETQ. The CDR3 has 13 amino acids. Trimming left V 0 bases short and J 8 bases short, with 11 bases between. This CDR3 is CASSLGGRIGYTF. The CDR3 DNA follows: TGCGCCAGCAGCTTGGGGGGGCGTATAGGCTACACCTTC.

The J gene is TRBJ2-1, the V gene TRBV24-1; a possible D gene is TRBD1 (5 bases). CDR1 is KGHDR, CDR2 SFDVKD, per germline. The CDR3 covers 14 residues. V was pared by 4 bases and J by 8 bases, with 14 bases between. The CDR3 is CATSESQGMYEQFF. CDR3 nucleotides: TGTGCCACCAGTGAGTCCCAGGGTATGTATGAGCAGTTCTTC.

This chain's CDR3 is CASSLQGLAASYNEQFF. Written as DNA, the CDR3 is TGTGCCAGCAGCTTACAAGGGCTAGCGGCTTCCTACAATGAGCAGTTCTTC. The gene calls are TRBV7-3 and TRBJ2-1; 7 bases match TRBD2. The junction had 8 bases not matched to a gene; V was cut back by 2 bases and J by 1 base. From germline, CDR1 is SGHTA and CDR2 FQGTGA. This CDR3 comprises 17 residues.

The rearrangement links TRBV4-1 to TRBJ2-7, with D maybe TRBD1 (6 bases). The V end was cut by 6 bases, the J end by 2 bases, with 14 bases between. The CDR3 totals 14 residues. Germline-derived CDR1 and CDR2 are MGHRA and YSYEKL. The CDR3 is CASSQPYRAYEQYF. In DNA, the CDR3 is TGCGCCAGCAGTCAACCGTACAGGGCCTACGAGCAGTACTTC.